The entry below describes one T cell receptor (beta chain). Its antigen is unidentified. The sample originates from a study of lymphopenia after photon versus proton radiotherapy. Study-wide findings and caveats: Under photons, naive T cells and diversity fell while effector/memory populations rose.

This CDR3 region has 16 residues. V gave up 8 bases and J gave up 5 bases, with 27 bases separating them. The germline V gene encodes CDR1 GTSNPN and CDR2 SVGIG (reference sequence). Assay: immunoSEQ multiplex PCR; the TCRdb copy retains only in-frame clones and omits some. The table lists 150,000 or so clones, more than 85% of them singletons. This clonotype was obtained from a man aged 45-65 years with gastric cancer. The chain couples TRBV30 to TRBJ1-2; no clear D gene. The starting material was peripheral blood, obtained from a patient treated with photon-based radiotherapy. CDR3 bases: TGTGCCCGAAAGATCGACTTGGGTGAATGGGTATATGGCTACACCTTC. Translating it yields CARKIDLGEWVYGYTF. The full variable domain, rest sourced from reference TRBV30 and TRBJ1-2, is SQTIHQWPATLVQPVGSPLSLECTVEGTSNPNLYWYRQAAGRGLQLLFYSVGIGQISSEVPQNLSASRPQDRQFILSSKKLLLSDSGFYLCARKIDLGEWVYGYTFGSGTRLTVV.